This T cell receptor (beta chain) appears in the sequencing data of a study of blood T cell repertoires in COVID-19. Study background: Specimens from acute and convalescent COVID-19 originated in the United States, Italy and Spain. Nucleic acid was either cDNA or gDNA, and it came from T cells, B-cell-depleted T cells, or PBMCs.

Germline CDR1 is MNHEY and CDR2 is SMNVEV (reference sequence). V was cut by 4 bases and J by 3 bases, with 10 bases left in between. The CDR3 extends over 13 amino acids. In the authors' workflow: Researchers report that nucleated cell counts were estimated from reference gene primer amplification. Profiling relied on immunoSEQ multiplex PCR, and the TCRdb table lists in-frame clones only, not all of them. V and J calls and clone size follow that table, whereas D and trimming were derived from the DNA. The table includes about 220,000 clones, under 90% detected once. This chain joins TRBV27 and TRBJ2-7, with D perhaps matching TRBD2 (5 bases). This TCR was sampled from a woman aged 55-69 years who had recovered from COVID-19. The specimen was peripheral blood. CDR3 bases: TGTGCCAGCAGTTCGGGGTCTGGCTACGAGCAGTACTTC. Its protein product is CASSSGSGYEQYF.